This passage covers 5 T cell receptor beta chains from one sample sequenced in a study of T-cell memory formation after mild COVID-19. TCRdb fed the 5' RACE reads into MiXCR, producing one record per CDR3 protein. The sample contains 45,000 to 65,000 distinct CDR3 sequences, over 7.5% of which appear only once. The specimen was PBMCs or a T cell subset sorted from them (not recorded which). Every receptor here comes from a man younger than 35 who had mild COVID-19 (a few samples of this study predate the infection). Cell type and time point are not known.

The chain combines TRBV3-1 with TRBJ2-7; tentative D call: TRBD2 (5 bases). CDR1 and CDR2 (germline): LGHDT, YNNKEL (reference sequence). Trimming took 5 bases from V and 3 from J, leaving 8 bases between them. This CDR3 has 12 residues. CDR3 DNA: TGTGCCAGCAGCGGACTGGACTACGAGCAGTACTTC. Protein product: CASSGLDYEQYF.

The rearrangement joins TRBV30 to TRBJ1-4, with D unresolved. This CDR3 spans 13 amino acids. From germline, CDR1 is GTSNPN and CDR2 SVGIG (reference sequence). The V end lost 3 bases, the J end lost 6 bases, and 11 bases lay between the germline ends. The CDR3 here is CAWSRRADEKLFF. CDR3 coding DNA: TGTGCCTGGAGCCGTCGGGCTGATGAAAAACTGTTTTTT.

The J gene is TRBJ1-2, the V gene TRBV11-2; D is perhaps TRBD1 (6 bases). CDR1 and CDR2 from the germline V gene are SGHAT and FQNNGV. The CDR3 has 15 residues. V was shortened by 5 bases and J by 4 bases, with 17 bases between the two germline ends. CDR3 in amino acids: CASSPLRGRGYGYTF. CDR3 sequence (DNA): TGTGCCAGCAGCCCCTTGAGGGGGAGAGGCTATGGCTACACCTTC.

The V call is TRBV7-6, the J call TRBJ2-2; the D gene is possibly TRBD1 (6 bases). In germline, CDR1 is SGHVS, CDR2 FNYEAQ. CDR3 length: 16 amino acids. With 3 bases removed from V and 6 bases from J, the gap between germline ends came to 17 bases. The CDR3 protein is CASSFMQGRAAGELFF. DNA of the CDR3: TGTGCCAGCAGCTTCATGCAGGGGCGCGCCGCCGGGGAGCTGTTTTTT.

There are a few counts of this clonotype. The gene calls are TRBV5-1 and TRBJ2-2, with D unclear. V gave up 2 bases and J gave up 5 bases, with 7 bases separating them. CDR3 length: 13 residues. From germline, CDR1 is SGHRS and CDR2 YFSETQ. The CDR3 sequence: CASSLRATGELFF. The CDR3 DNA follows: TGCGCCAGCAGCTTAAGGGCAACCGGGGAGCTGTTTTTT.